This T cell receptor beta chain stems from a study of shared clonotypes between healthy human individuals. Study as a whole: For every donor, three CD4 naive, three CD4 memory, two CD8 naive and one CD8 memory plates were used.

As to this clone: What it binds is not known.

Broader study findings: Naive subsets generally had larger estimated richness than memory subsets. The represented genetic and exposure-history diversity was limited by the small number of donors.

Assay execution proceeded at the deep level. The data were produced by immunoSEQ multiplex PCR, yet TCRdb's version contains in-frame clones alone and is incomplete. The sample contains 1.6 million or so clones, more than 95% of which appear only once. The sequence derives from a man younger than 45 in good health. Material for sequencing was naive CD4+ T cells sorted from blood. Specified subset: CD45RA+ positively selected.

The CDR3 region has the DNA TGTGCCAGCCAGTCGGGGAATGGGCAGTACTTC. The encoded protein is CASQSGNGQYF. This chain joins TRBV28 and TRBJ2-7; perhaps TRBD2 as D (5 bases). Trimming removed 8 bases from V and 9 bases from J, with 14 bases in between. This CDR3 region has 11 residues. CDR1 is MDHEN and CDR2 is SYDVKM in the germline V gene.